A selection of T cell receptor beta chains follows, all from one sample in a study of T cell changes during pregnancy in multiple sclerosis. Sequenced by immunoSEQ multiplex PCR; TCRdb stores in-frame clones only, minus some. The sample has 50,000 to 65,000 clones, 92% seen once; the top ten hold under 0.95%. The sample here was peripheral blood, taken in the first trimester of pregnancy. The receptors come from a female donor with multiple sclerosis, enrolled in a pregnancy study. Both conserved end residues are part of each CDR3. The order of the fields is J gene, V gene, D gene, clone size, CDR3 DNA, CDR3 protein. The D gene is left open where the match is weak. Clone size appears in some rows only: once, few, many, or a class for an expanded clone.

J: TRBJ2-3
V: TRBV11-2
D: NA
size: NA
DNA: TGTGCCAGCCGTACCGGGGATACGCAGTATTTT
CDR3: CASRTGDTQYF

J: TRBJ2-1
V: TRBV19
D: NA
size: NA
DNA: TGTGCCAGTAGTATAGTAGGGACTTACAATGAGCAGTTCTTC
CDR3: CASSIVGTYNEQFF

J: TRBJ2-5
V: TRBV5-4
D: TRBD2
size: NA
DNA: TGTGCCAGCAGCGAGCGGGATCAAGAGACCCAGTACTTC
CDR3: CASSERDQETQYF

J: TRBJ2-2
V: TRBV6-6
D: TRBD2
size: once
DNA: TGTGCCAGCAGTTACCTAGCGGGGGCCGGGGAGCTGTTTTTT
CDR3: CASSYLAGAGELFF

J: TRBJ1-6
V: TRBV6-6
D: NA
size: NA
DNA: TGTGCCAGCAGAACCGGGGAGCTTTCACCCCTCCACTTT
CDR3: CASRTGELSPLHF

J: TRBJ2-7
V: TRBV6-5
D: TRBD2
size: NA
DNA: TGTGCCAGCAGTTACTTGGGACTAGCGGGGATCGAGCAGTACTTC
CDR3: CASSYLGLAGIEQYF

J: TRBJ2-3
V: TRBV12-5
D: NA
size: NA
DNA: TGTGCTAGTGGTCCCCCCAGTGCCCCCACAGATACGCAGTATTTT
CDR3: CASGPPSAPTDTQYF

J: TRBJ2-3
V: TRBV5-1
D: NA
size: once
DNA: TGCGCCAGCAGCTTGCGGGGGGCCCCGGATACGCAGTATTTT
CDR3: CASSLRGAPDTQYF

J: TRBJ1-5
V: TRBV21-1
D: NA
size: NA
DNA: TGTGCCAGCACCAGGAGGGACAGCGATAGCAATCAGCCCCAGCATTTT
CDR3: CASTRRDSDSNQPQHF

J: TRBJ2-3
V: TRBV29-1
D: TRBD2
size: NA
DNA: TGCAGCGGGACTAGCGGGGGGGCCGGGTCTACGCAGTATTTT
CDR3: CSGTSGGAGSTQYF

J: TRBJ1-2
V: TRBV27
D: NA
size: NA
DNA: TGTGCCAGCAGTTTCCTGACAGGTTCTAACTATGGCTACACCTTC
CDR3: CASSFLTGSNYGYTF

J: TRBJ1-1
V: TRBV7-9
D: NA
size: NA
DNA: TGTGCCAGCAGCTTGGGGACTACTGAAGCTTTCTTT
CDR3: CASSLGTTEAFF

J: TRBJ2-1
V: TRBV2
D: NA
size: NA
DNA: TGTGCCAGCAGATTCTCATCTAAGCAGTTCTTC
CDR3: CASRFSSKQFF

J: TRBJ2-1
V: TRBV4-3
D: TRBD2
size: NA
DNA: TGCGCCAGCAGCCAAGATCGGGGGGTTGAGCAGTTCTTC
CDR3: CASSQDRGVEQFF

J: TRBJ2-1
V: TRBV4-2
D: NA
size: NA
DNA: TGTGCCAGCAGCCAATGGGGGGTGTTAAGTAAGCCCGAGCAGTTCTTC
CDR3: CASSQWGVLSKPEQFF

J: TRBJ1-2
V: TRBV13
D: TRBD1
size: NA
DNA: TGTGCCAGCATTGGACAGGCGGAATATGGCTACACCTTC
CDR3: CASIGQAEYGYTF